A selection of T cell receptor beta chains follows, all from one sample in a study of blood T cells in healthy people across ages. MiXCR, applied by TCRdb to the 5' RACE reads, yields one record per CDR3 protein. Of around 710,000 distinct CDR3 sequences in the sample, 35% to 45% were seen once. Sequenced input: blood. These receptors were obtained from a woman aged 55-70 years in good health. Each CDR3 is given without its conserved first and last residue.

ASMRDSSYNEQF,TRBJ2-1,TRBV6-4
ASSPGTSRIKY,TRBJ2-3,TRBV19
ASNLRGGNTGELF,TRBJ2-2,TRBV7-9
ASSKVAPSYEQY,TRBJ2-7,TRBV4-3
ASSLAVYSYEQY,TRBJ2-7,TRBV7-2
SARSPPVAEAF,TRBJ1-1,TRBV20-1
ASSFGTGGLTGELF,TRBJ2-2,TRBV12-3/TRBV12-4
ATSGGQAYNEQY,.,TRBV24-1
ASSAKRTDTQY,TRBJ2-3,TRBV27
SARAAGPINEQY,TRBJ2-7,TRBV20-1
ASSAYTSNEQF,TRBJ2-1,TRBV18